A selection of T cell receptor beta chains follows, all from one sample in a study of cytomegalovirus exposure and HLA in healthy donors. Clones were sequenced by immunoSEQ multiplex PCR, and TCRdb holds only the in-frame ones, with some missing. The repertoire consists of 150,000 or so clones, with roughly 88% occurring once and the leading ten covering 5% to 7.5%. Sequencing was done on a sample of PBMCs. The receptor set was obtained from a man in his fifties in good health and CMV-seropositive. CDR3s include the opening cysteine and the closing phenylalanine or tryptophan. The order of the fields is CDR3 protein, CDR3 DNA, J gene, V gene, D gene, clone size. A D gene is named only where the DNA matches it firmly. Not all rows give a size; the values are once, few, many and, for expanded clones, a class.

CDR3aa: CASSESPGFDIAEAFF; CDR3nt: TGTGCCAGCAGTGAGAGTCCCGGTTTCGATATCGCTGAAGCTTTCTTT; j_gene: TRBJ1-1; v_gene: TRBV6-4; d_gene: NA; abundance: NA
CDR3aa: CSVPSGMAQYF; CDR3nt: TGCAGCGTGCCCTCGGGAATGGCGCAGTATTTT; j_gene: TRBJ2-3; v_gene: TRBV29-1; d_gene: NA; abundance: NA
CDR3aa: CASSFLQNEQFF; CDR3nt: TGTGCCAGCAGTTTTCTACAGAATGAGCAGTTCTTC; j_gene: TRBJ2-1; v_gene: TRBV28; d_gene: NA; abundance: NA
CDR3aa: CASSTGTGRSNQPQHF; CDR3nt: TGTGCCAGTAGTACCGGGACAGGGCGCAGCAATCAGCCCCAGCATTTT; j_gene: TRBJ1-5; v_gene: TRBV19; d_gene: TRBD1; abundance: NA
CDR3aa: CASSVAGDRGRQYF; CDR3nt: TGTGCCAGCAGCGTAGCCGGGGACAGGGGGCGCCAGTACTTC; j_gene: TRBJ2-7; v_gene: TRBV9; d_gene: TRBD1; abundance: NA
CDR3aa: CASSEPTGGWETQYF; CDR3nt: TGTGCCAGCAGTGAACCGACAGGGGGCTGGGAGACCCAGTACTTC; j_gene: TRBJ2-5; v_gene: TRBV6-1; d_gene: TRBD1; abundance: NA
CDR3aa: CASTGLQETQYF; CDR3nt: TGTGCCAGCACTGGACTCCAAGAGACCCAGTACTTC; j_gene: TRBJ2-5; v_gene: TRBV2; d_gene: NA; abundance: NA
CDR3aa: CASSPRTGGGYTF; CDR3nt: TGTGCCAGCAGTCCAAGGACAGGGGGTGGCTACACCTTC; j_gene: TRBJ1-2; v_gene: TRBV27; d_gene: TRBD1; abundance: NA
CDR3aa: CASSPSGANEQFF; CDR3nt: TGTGCCAGCAGCCCTAGCGGGGCCAATGAGCAGTTCTTC; j_gene: TRBJ2-1; v_gene: TRBV7-9; d_gene: TRBD2; abundance: many
CDR3aa: CAKGGYGPQETQYF; CDR3nt: TGTGCCAAGGGGGGGTACGGCCCCCAAGAGACCCAGTACTTC; j_gene: TRBJ2-5; v_gene: TRBV2; d_gene: NA; abundance: NA
CDR3aa: CASMGGALNTEAFF; CDR3nt: TGCGCCAGTATGGGGGGGGCGTTGAACACTGAAGCTTTCTTT; j_gene: TRBJ1-1; v_gene: TRBV5-1; d_gene: NA; abundance: NA
CDR3aa: CASSYWRYHEQFF; CDR3nt: TGTGCCAGCAGCTATTGGAGATATCATGAGCAGTTCTTC; j_gene: TRBJ2-1; v_gene: TRBV27; d_gene: NA; abundance: NA
CDR3aa: CSVDLGVPNTEAFF; CDR3nt: TGCAGCGTTGATCTAGGGGTCCCGAACACTGAAGCTTTCTTT; j_gene: TRBJ1-1; v_gene: TRBV29-1; d_gene: NA; abundance: NA
CDR3aa: CASSLFMGAFYGYTF; CDR3nt: TGTGCCAGCAGTTTATTTATGGGGGCCTTCTATGGCTACACCTTC; j_gene: TRBJ1-2; v_gene: TRBV28; d_gene: NA; abundance: NA
CDR3aa: CASSQVSNTGELFF; CDR3nt: TGTGCCAGCAGCCAAGTCAGTAACACCGGGGAGCTGTTTTTT; j_gene: TRBJ2-2; v_gene: TRBV4-2; d_gene: NA; abundance: NA
CDR3aa: CASSPRTGVGNTIYF; CDR3nt: TGCGCCAGCAGCCCCCGGACAGGGGTTGGAAACACCATATATTTT; j_gene: TRBJ1-3; v_gene: TRBV4-1; d_gene: TRBD1; abundance: NA
CDR3aa: CASSFVRETQYF; CDR3nt: TGCGCCAGCAGCTTTGTCAGAGAGACCCAGTACTTC; j_gene: TRBJ2-5; v_gene: TRBV5-1; d_gene: NA; abundance: NA
CDR3aa: CASSLPRQGRTEQYF; CDR3nt: TGTGCCAGCAGCTTACCTCGACAGGGGCGAACCGAGCAGTACTTC; j_gene: TRBJ2-7; v_gene: TRBV7-8; d_gene: TRBD1; abundance: NA
CDR3aa: CASSFTTVRNNEQFF; CDR3nt: TGTGCCAGCAGCTTCACTACCGTTAGGAACAATGAGCAGTTCTTC; j_gene: TRBJ2-1; v_gene: TRBV13; d_gene: NA; abundance: NA
CDR3aa: CASSLLGLAGDQETQYF; CDR3nt: TGTGCCAGCAGCTTATTAGGACTAGCGGGGGATCAAGAGACCCAGTACTTC; j_gene: TRBJ2-5; v_gene: TRBV5-6; d_gene: TRBD2; abundance: NA
CDR3aa: CASSVEGGRGQETQYF; CDR3nt: TGTGCCAGCAGCGTTGAAGGGGGCCGGGGCCAAGAGACCCAGTACTTC; j_gene: TRBJ2-5; v_gene: TRBV9; d_gene: TRBD1; abundance: NA
CDR3aa: CASSRQGREKLFF; CDR3nt: TGTGCCAGCAGCCGACAGGGACGAGAAAAACTGTTTTTT; j_gene: TRBJ1-4; v_gene: TRBV28; d_gene: TRBD1; abundance: NA
CDR3aa: CASSYGPGTGELFF; CDR3nt: TGTGCCAGCAGCTACGGCCCCGGGACCGGGGAGCTGTTTTTT; j_gene: TRBJ2-2; v_gene: TRBV7-9; d_gene: NA; abundance: NA
CDR3aa: CASSTPDKNTGELFF; CDR3nt: TGTGCCAGCAGTACCCCGGACAAGAACACCGGGGAGCTGTTTTTT; j_gene: TRBJ2-2; v_gene: TRBV6-5; d_gene: NA; abundance: NA